This T cell receptor beta chain was sequenced for a study of cytomegalovirus exposure and HLA in healthy donors. Germline V gene data show CDR1 as SEHNR and CDR2 as FQNEAQ (reference sequence). The CDR3 has 14 residues. Between the trimmed V and J ends, which lost 6 bases and 2 bases, there was a span of 14 bases. There are a few counts of this clone. PCR involved 60 Vbeta and 13 Jbeta primers. The data were produced by immunoSEQ multiplex PCR, yet TCRdb's version contains in-frame clones alone and is incomplete. The profile shows about 230,000 clones, about 88% of them singletons. The chain combines TRBV7-9 with TRBJ2-7, with D possibly matching TRBD1 (6 bases). The clonotype was recovered from a girl aged 2-9 years in good health and CMV-seronegative. Material: PBMCs. As DNA, the CDR3 is TGTGCCAGCAGTAGGGCAGGGGAGCCCTACGAGCAGTACTTC. Amino acid sequence: CASSRAGEPYEQYF.